A single count supports the clone carrying this T cell receptor (beta chain). Only in-frame clones appear in the TCRdb table, and some are missing; sequencing was by immunoSEQ multiplex PCR. This repertoire shows about 73,000 clones, roughly 90% found once; its top ten account for around 4.6%. Per the germline V gene, CDR1 is MNHEY and CDR2 is SMNVEV (reference sequence). Deletions cut 5 bases from V and 5 bases from J, with 9 bases between. The CDR3 spans 13 residues. This sample stems from a study of technical replicates of blood from several donors. The TCR comes from a human donor in good health. Some clones in this sample may be carry-over from other donors' samples. V usage is TRBV27 and J usage is TRBJ2-2; D uncertain. Sequencing was carried out using PBMCs. CDR3: CASSVTGTGELFF. CDR3 nucleotide sequence: TGTGCCAGCAGTGTCACCGGTACCGGGGAGCTGTTTTTT.